This TCR beta chain was recorded in a study of cytomegalovirus exposure and HLA in healthy donors. Study findings and constraints: Among the CMV-associated chains, three were confirmed in vitro as specific for CMV antigens.

Germline V CDR1 and CDR2: SNHLY, FYNNEI. V lost 4 bases, J lost 2 bases, and 2 bases stayed unmatched. CDR3 length: 15 amino acids. PCR used 60 Vbeta primers and 13 Jbeta primers. Assay used: immunoSEQ multiplex PCR; TCRdb lists only in-frame clones, some missing. This sample has under 200,000 clones, with roughly four fifths found just once. With regard to this clone: The target antigen is unknown.

The receptor was derived from a woman in her twenties or thirties in good health and CMV-seropositive. Material for sequencing was PBMCs. V usage is TRBV2 and J usage is TRBJ2-6; 7 nucleotides line up with TRBD1. CDR3 residues: CASSAQGAGANVLTF. The DNA of the CDR3 is TGTGCCAGCAGTGCTCAGGGGGCTGGGGCCAACGTCCTGACTTTC.